This record looks at one T cell receptor (beta chain) sequence and its context. Its antigen is not known. This entry belongs to a study of blood T cell dynamics during melanoma immunotherapy. Study-level findings and limits: It remained unknown if the driving T cell clones were melanoma-specific.

DNA loading was fixed at 350 to 450 ng for all bulk PBMC samples. Generated by immunoSEQ multiplex PCR, the TCRdb table keeps only in-frame clones and is missing some. The sample shows fewer than 6,000 clones, 84% of them seen only once. Looked up from germline, CDR1 is SGHAT and CDR2 is FQNNGV. This CDR3 is built from 15 residues. Between the trimmed V and J ends, which lost 5 bases and 4 bases, there was a span of 15 bases. Noted time point: week 3, after first cycle of checkpoint inhibitor. At 12 weeks after first infusion, RECIST 1.1 defined response for most patients. Sample: blood, taken from a patient treated with checkpoint blockade. The sequence derives from a human donor with melanoma. The rearrangement joins TRBV11-2 to TRBJ1-3, with a weak D call TRBD1 (5 bases). CDR3 in amino acids: CASSLGQGSGNTIYF. CDR3 sequence (DNA): TGTGCCAGCAGCCTGGGCCAGGGTTCCGGAAACACCATATATTTT.